This T cell receptor beta chain was profiled in a study of STAT3 mutations in large granular lymphocyte leukemia. Study findings and constraints: At least one immunodominant TCR beta clonotype appeared in every T-cell large granular lymphocyte leukemia patient. Some patients had persisting codominant clonotypes that could mask small clones. Variable sampling intervals and differing treatment regimens complicated linking therapy response to TCR clonal burden changes.

This CDR3 contains 14 residues. Trimming at V came to 7 bases and at J to 6 bases, leaving 6 bases not matched to a gene. The germline CDR1 and CDR2 sequences are LGHNA and YNFKEQ. As for this clone: Antigen specificity is unknown.

Data came from immunoSEQ multiplex PCR; TCRdb stores just in-frame clones and leaves some out. The table records some 7,000 clones, approximately 54% of them present only once. The chain links TRBV4-2 to TRBJ1-6; 7 bases align to TRBD1. The sample consisted of peripheral blood mononuclear cells. The sequence came from a boy between 5 and 17 years old with T-cell large granular lymphocyte leukemia. Some clones in this sample may be carry-over from other donors' samples. The CDR3 sequence is CASTLGQANSPLHF. CDR3 nucleotide sequence: TGTGCCAGCACCCTCGGACAGGCTAATTCACCCCTCCACTTT.